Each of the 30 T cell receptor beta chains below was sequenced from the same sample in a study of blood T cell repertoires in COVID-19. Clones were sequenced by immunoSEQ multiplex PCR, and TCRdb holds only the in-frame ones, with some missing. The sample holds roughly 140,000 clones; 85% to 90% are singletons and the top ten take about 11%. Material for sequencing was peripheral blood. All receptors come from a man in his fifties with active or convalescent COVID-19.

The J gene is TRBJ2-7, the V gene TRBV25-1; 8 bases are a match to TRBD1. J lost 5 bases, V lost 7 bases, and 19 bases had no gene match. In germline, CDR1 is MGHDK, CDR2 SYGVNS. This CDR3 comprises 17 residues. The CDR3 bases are TGTGCCAGCACCCCCTCAGGGGGTAGGACAGGGTCTCACGAGCAGTACTTC. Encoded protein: CASTPSGGRTGSHEQYF.

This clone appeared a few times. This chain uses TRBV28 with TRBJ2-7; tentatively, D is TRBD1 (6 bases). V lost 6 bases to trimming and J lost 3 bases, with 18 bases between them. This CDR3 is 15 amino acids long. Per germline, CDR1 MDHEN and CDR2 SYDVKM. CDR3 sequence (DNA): TGTGCCAGCAGCCCTGGGGACAAGCCCTTCTACGAGCAGTACTTC. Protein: CASSPGDKPFYEQYF.

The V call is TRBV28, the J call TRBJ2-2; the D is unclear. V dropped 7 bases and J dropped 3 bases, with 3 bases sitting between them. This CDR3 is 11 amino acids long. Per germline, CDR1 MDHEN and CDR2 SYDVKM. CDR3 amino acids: CASTDTGELFF. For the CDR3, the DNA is TGTGCCAGCACGGACACCGGGGAGCTGTTTTTT.

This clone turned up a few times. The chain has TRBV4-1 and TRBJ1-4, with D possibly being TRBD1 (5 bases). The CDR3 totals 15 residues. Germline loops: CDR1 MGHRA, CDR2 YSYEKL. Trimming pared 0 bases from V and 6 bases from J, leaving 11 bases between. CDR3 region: CASSQDIGEDEKLFF. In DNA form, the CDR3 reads TGCGCCAGCAGCCAAGATATAGGGGAGGATGAAAAACTGTTTTTT.

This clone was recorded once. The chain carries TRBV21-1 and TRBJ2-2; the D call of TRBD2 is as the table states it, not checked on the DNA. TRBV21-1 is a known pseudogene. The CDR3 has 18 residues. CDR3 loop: CASSKFRTGLTNTGELFF. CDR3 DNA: TGTGCCAGCAGCAAATTTCGCACGGGACTAACGAACACCGGGGAGCTGTTTTTT.

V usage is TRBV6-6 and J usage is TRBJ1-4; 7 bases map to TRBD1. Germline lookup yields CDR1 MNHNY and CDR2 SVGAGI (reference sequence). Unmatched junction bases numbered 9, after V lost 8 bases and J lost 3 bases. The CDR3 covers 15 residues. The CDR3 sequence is CASGRPGTANEKLFF. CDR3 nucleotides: TGTGCCAGCGGCCGACCAGGGACAGCTAATGAAAAACTGTTTTTT.

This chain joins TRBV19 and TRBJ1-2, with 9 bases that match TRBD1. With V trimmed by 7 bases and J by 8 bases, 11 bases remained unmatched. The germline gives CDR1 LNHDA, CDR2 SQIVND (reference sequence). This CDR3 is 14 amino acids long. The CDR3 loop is CASIPAGQGRGYTF. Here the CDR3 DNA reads TGTGCCAGTATCCCTGCGGGACAGGGAAGGGGCTACACCTTC.

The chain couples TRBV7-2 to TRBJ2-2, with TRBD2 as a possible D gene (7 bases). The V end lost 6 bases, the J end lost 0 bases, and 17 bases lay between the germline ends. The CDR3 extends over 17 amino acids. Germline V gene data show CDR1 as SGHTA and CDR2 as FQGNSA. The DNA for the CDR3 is TGTGCCAGCAGAAAAAGGGGCGGGGGCGCGAACACCGGGGAGCTGTTTTTT. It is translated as CASRKRGGGANTGELFF.

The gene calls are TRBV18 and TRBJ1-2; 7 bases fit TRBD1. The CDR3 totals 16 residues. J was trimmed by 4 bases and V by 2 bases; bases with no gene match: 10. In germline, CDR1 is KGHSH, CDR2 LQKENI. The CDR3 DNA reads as TGTGCCAGCTCACCAACCCCAGGGGGTCGCGGCTATGGCTACACCTTC. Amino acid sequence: CASSPTPGGRGYGYTF.

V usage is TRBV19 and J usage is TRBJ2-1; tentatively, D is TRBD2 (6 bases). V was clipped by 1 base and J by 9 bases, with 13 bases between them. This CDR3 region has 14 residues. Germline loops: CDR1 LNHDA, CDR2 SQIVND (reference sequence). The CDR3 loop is CASSIGWRGSEQFF. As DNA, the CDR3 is TGTGCCAGTAGTATAGGATGGAGGGGAAGTGAGCAGTTCTTC.

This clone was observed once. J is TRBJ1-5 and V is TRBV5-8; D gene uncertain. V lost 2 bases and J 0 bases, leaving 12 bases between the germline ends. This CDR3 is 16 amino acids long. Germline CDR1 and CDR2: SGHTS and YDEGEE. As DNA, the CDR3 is TGTGCCAGCAGCTTTACGGTTTCCCCTAGCAATCAGCCCCAGCATTTT. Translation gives CASSFTVSPSNQPQHF.

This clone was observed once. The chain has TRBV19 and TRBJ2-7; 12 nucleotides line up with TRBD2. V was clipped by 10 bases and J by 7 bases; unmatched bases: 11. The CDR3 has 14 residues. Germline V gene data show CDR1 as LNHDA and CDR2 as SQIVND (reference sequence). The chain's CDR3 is CATARTSGIGEQYF. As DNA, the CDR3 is TGTGCCACTGCGAGGACTAGCGGGATTGGTGAGCAGTACTTC.

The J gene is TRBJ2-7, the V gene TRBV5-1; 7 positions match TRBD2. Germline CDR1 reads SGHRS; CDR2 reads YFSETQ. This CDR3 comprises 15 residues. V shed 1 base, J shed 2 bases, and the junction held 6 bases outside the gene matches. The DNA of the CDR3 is TGCGCCAGCAGCTTGTCCGGACGGGGGGCCTACGAGCAGTACTTC. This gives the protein CASSLSGRGAYEQYF. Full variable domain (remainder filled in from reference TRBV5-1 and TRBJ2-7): KAGVTQTPRYLIKTRGQQVTLSCSPISGHRSVSWYQQTPGQGLQFLFEYFSETQRNKGNFPGRFSGRQFSNSRSEMNVSTLELGDSALYLCASSLSGRGAYEQYFGPGTRLTVT.

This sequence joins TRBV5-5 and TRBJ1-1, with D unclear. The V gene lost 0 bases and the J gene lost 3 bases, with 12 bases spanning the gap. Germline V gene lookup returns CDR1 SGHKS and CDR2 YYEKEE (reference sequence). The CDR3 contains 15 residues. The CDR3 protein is CASSLANSGYTEAFF. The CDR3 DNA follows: TGTGCCAGCAGCTTGGCCAACAGCGGATACACTGAAGCTTTCTTT.

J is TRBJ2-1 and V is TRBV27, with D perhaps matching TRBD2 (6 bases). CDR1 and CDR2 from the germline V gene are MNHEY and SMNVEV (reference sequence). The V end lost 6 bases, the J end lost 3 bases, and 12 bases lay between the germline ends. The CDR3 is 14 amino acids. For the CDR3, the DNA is TGTGCCAGCAGGGAGGGTTCTGTCTACAATGAGCAGTTCTTC. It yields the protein CASREGSVYNEQFF.

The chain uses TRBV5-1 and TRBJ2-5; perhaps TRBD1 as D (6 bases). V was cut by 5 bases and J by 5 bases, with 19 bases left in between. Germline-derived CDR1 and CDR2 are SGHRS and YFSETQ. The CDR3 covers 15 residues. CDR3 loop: CASRRQGSVAETQYF. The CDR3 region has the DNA TGCGCCAGCAGAAGGCAGGGGAGTGTGGCGGAGACCCAGTACTTC.

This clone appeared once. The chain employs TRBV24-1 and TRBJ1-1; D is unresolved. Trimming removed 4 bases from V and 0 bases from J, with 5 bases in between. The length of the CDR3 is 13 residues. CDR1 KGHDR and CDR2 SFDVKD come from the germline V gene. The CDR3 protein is CATSEGLNTEAFF. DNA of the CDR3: TGTGCCACCAGTGAGGGCTTGAACACTGAAGCTTTCTTT.

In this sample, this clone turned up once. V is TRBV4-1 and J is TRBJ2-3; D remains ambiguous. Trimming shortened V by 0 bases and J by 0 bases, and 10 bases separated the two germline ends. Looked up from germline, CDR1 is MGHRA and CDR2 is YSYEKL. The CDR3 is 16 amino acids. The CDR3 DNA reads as TGCGCCAGCAGCCAAGATCCTAGAACTAGCACAGATACGCAGTATTTT. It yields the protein CASSQDPRTSTDTQYF.

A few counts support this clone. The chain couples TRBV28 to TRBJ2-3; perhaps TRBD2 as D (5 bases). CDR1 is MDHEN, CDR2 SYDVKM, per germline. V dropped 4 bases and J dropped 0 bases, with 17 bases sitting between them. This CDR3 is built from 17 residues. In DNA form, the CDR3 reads TGTGCCAGCAGTTCCCCTGTGACAAGGACTAGCACAGATACGCAGTATTTT. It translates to CASSSPVTRTSTDTQYF.

CDR3 loop: CASSSQTGGGAIQYF. In DNA form, the CDR3 reads TGTGCCAGCAGCTCCCAAACAGGGGGGGGAGCAATTCAGTACTTC. V gene TRBV7-2 combines with J gene TRBJ2-4; D perhaps matches TRBD1 (8 bases). Deletions cut 4 bases from V and 10 bases from J, with 20 bases between. From germline, CDR1 is SGHTA and CDR2 FQGNSA. The CDR3 covers 15 residues.

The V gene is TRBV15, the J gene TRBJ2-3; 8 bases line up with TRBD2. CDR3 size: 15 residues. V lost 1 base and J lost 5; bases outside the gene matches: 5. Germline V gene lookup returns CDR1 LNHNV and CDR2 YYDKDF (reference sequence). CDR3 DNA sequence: TGTGCCACCAGCAGAGTGGCGGGGGGCGGAGATACGCAGTATTTT. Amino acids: CATSRVAGGGDTQYF.

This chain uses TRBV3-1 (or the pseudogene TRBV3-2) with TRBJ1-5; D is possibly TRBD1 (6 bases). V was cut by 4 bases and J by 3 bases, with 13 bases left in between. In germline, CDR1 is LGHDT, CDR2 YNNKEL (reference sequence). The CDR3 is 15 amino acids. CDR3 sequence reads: CASSLGTRVNQPQHF. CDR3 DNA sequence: TGTGCCAGCAGCCTAGGGACACGAGTCAATCAGCCCCAGCATTTT.

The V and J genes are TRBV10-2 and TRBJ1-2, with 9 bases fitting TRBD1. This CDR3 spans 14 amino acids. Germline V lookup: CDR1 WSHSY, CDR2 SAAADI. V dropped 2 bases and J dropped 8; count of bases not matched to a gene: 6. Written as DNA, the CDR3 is TGCGCCAGCAGTGAGGGGGGGACAGGGAGCGGCTACACCTTC. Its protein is CASSEGGTGSGYTF.

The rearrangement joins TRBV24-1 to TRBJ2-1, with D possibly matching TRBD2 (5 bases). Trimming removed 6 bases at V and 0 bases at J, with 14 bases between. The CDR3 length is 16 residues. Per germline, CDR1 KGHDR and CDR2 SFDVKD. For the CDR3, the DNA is TGTGCCACCAGTCCCCGGGGTTTTTCCTCCTACAATGAGCAGTTCTTC. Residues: CATSPRGFSSYNEQFF.

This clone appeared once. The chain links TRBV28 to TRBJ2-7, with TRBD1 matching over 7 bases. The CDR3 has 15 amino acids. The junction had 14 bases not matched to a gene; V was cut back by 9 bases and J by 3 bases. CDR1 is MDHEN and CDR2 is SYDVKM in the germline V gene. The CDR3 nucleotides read TGTGCCAGTGTTCCCCGGGACAGCGAGTTCTACGAGCAGTACTTC. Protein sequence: CASVPRDSEFYEQYF. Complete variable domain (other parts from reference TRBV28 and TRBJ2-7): DVKVTQSSRYLVKRTGEKVFLECVQDMDHENMFWYRQDPGLGLRLIYFSYDVKMKEKGDIPEGYSVSREKKERFSLILESASTNQTSMYLCASVPRDSEFYEQYFGPGTRLTVT.

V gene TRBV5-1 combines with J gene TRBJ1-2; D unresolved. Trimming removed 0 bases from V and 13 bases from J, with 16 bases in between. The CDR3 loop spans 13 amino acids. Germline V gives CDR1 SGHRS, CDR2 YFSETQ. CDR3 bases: TGCGCCAGCAGCTTGGATACGGGGTATTTCCTCACCTTC. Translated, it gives CASSLDTGYFLTF.

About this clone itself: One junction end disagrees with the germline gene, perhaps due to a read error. CDR3 amino acids: CASSLERDSNF. In nucleotides, the CDR3 is TGCGCCAGCAGCTTGGAGAGGGACAGTAACTTC. The V gene is TRBV5-1, the J gene TRBJ2-7; TRBD1 matches 7 bases. Germline V CDR1 and CDR2: SGHRS, YFSETQ. This CDR3 has 11 amino acids.

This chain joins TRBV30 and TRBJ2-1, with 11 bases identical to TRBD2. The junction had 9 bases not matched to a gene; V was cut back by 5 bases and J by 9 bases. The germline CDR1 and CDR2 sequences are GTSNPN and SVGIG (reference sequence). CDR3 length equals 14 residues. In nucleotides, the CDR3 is TGTGCCTGGGCTGGGGCTAGCGGGAGGCTTGAGCAGTTCTTC. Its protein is CAWAGASGRLEQFF.

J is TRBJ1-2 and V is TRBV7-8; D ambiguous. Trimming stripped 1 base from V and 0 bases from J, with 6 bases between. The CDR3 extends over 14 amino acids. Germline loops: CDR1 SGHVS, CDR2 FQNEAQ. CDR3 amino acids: CASSLVLPNYGYTF. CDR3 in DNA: TGTGCCAGCAGCTTAGTTCTTCCTAACTATGGCTACACCTTC.

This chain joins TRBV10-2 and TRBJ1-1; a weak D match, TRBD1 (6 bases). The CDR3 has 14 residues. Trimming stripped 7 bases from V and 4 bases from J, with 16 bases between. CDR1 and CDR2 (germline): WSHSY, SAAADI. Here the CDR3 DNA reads TGCGCCAGCAACGAGCAGGGGAGCCCCACTGAAGCTTTCTTT. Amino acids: CASNEQGSPTEAFF.